This TCR beta chain was sequenced for a study of blood T cell repertoires in COVID-19. At the level of the study: Researchers got acute and convalescent COVID-19 samples from the United States, Italy and Spain.

V was pared by 3 bases and J by 1 base, with 10 bases between. The V gene's germline CDR1 is SGDLS and CDR2 YYNGEE. The CDR3 length is 14 residues. Living in 24 US areas, the participants were between about 18 and 100 years of age. Which cohort a participant joined came from the clinical history participants gave. Sequenced by immunoSEQ multiplex PCR; TCRdb stores in-frame clones only, minus some. The data contain some 190,000 clones, approximately 88% of them singletons. Input material: PBMCs or T cells enriched from blood (not recorded which). This sequence originates from a woman in her 30s who had recovered from COVID-19. The gene calls are TRBV9 and TRBJ2-5, with no clear D. CDR3 amino acids: CASSGPHLQETQYF. The CDR3, as DNA: TGTGCCAGCAGCGGGCCGCACCTCCAAGAGACCCAGTACTTC. Looking up the rest from reference TRBV9 and TRBJ2-5 gives the full variable domain: DSGVTQTPKHLITATGQRVTLRCSPRSGDLSVYWYQQSLDQGLQFLIQYYNGEERAKGNILERFSAQQFPDLHSELNLSSLELGDSALYFCASSGPHLQETQYFGPGTRLLVL.